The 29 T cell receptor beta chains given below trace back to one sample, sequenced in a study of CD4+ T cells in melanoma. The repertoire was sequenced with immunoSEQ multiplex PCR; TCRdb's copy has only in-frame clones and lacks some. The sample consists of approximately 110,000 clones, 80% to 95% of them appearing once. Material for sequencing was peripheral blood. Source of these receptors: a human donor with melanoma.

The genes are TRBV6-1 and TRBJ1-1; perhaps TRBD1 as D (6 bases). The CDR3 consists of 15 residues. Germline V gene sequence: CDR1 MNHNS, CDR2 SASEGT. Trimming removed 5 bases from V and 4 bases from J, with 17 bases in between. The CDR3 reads CASSQTGLYLTEAFF. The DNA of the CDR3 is TGTGCCAGCAGTCAAACAGGGTTGTACCTCACTGAAGCTTTCTTT.

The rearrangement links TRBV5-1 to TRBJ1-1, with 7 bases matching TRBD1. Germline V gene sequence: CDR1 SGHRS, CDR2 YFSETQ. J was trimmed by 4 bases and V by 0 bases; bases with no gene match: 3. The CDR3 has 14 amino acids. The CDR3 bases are TGCGCCAGCAGCTTGGCTGACAGGGTCACTGAAGCTTTCTTT. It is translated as CASSLADRVTEAFF.

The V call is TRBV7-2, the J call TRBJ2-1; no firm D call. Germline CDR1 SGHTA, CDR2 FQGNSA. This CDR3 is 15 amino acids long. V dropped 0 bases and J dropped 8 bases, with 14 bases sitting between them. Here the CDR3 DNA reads TGTGCCAGCAGCTTAGCGTACTTTATGGGTGATGAGCAGTTCTTC. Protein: CASSLAYFMGDEQFF. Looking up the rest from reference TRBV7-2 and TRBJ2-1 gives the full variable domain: GAGVSQSPSNKVTEKGKDVELRCDPISGHTALYWYRQSLGQGLEFLIYFQGNSAPDKSGLPSDRFSAERTGGSVSTLTIQRTQQEDSAVYLCASSLAYFMGDEQFFGPGTRLTVL.

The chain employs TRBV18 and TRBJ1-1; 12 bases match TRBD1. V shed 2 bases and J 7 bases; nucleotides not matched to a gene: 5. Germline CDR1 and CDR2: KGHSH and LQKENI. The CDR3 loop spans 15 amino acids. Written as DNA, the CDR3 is TGTGCCAGCTCACCAGGGGGACAGGGGGCAAATGAAGCTTTCTTT. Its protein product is CASSPGGQGANEAFF.

The CDR3 bases are TGTGCCAGCAGCTTCGGACTGTCATCACCCCTCCACTTT. Its protein product is CASSFGLSSPLHF. V and J are TRBV5-4 and TRBJ1-6; no clear D gene. Germline CDR1 reads SGHNT; CDR2 reads YYREEE (reference sequence). This CDR3 is 13 amino acids long. V was pared by 2 bases and J by 10 bases, with 10 bases between. The variable domain in full, completed from reference TRBV5-4 and TRBJ1-6, reads ETGVTQSPTHLIKTRGQQVTLRCSSQSGHNTVSWYQQALGQGPQFIFQYYREEENGRGNFPPRFSGLQFPNYSSELNVNALELDDSALYLCASSFGLSSPLHFGNGTRLTVT.

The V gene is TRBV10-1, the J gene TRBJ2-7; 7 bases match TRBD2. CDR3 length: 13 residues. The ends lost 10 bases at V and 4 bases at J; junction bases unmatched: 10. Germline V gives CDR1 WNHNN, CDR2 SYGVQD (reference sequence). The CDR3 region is CAIPPGRSYEQYF. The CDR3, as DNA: TGCGCCATACCCCCCGGGAGGAGTTACGAGCAGTACTTC.

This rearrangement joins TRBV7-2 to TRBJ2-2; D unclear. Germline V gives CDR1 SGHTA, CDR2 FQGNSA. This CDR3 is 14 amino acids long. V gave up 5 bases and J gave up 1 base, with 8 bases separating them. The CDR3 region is CASSPLLNTGELFF. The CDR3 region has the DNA TGTGCCAGCAGCCCCCTATTGAACACCGGGGAGCTGTTTTTT.

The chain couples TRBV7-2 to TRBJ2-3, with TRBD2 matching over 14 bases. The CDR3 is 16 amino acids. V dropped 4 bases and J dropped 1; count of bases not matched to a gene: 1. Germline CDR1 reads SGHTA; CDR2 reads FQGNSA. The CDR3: CASSSGLAGGTDTQYF. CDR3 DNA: TGTGCCAGCAGCTCGGGACTAGCGGGGGGCACAGATACGCAGTATTTT.

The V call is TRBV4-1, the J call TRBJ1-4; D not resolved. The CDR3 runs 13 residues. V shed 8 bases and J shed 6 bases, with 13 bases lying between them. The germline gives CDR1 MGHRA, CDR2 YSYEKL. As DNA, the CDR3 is TGCGCCAGCGCCGGAGGTACATATGAAAAACTGTTTTTT. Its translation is CASAGGTYEKLFF.

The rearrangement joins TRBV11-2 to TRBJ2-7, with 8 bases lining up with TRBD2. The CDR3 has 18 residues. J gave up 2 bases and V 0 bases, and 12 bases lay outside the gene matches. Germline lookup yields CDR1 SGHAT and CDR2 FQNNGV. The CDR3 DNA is TGTGCCAGCAGCTTAGATTCGATAGCGGGACACATTGCCTACGAGCAGTACTTC. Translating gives CASSLDSIAGHIAYEQYF.

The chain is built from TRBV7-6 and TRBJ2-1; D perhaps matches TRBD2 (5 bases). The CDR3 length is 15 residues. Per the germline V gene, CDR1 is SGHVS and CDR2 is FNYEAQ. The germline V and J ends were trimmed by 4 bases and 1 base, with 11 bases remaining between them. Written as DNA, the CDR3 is TGTGCCAGCAGCTCCGGGATGTCTTCCTACAATGAGCAGTTCTTC. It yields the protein CASSSGMSSYNEQFF.

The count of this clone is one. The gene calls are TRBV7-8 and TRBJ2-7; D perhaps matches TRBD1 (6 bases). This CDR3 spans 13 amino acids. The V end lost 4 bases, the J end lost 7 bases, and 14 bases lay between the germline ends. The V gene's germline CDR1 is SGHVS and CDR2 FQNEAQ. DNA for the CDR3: TGTGCCAGCAGCTCGGACAGCGCCTCTGAGCAGTACTTC. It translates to CASSSDSASEQYF.

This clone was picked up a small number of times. CDR3 residues: CASRHDRGGDTGELFF. In DNA form, the CDR3 reads TGTGCCAGCAGGCACGACAGGGGTGGAGATACCGGGGAGCTGTTTTTT. This chain links TRBV5-6 with TRBJ2-2, with 8 bases that match TRBD1. Trimming at V came to 5 bases and at J to 5 bases, leaving 11 bases not matched to a gene. The germline CDR1 and CDR2 sequences are SGHDT and YYEEEE. This CDR3 comprises 16 residues.

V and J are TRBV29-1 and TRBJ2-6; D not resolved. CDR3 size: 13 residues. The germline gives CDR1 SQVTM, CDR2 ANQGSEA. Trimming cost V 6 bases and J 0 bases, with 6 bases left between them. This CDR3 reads CSVSGSGANVLTF. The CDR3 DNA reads TGCAGCGTCTCGGGCTCTGGGGCCAACGTCCTGACTTTC.

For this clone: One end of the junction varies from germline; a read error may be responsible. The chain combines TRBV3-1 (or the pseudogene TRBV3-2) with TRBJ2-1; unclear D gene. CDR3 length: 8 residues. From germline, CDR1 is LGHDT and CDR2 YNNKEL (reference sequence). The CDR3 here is CASSQLIF. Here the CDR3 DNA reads TGTGCCAGCAGCCAATTGATCTTC.

CDR3 loop: CATSRTLASNTGELFF. For the CDR3, the DNA is TGTGCCACCAGCAGGACTCTGGCCTCGAACACCGGGGAGCTGTTTTTT. The V gene is TRBV15, the J gene TRBJ2-2; D uncertain. Per germline, CDR1 LNHNV and CDR2 YYDKDF (reference sequence). This CDR3 is built from 16 residues. V lost 3 bases to trimming and J lost 0 bases, with 11 bases between them.

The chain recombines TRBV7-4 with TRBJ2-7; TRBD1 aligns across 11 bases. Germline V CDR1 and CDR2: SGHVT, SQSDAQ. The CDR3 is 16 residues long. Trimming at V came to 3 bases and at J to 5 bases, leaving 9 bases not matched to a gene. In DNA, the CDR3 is TGTGCCAGCAGCTTCCAGGACAGGGGGCTGTACAACGAGCAGTACTTC. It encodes CASSFQDRGLYNEQYF.

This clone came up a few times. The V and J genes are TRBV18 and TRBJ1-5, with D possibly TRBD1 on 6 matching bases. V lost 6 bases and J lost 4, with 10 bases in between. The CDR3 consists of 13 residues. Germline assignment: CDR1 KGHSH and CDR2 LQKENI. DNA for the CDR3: TGTGCCAGCTCCCCCGGGACAAATCAGCCCCAGCATTTT. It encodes CASSPGTNQPQHF.

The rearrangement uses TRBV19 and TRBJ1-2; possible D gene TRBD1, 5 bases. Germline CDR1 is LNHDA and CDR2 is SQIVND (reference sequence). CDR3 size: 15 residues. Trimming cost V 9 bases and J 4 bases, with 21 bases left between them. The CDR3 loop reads CASSLDTGRTYGYTF. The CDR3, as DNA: TGTGCCAGCTCCCTGGACACCGGACGAACCTATGGCTACACCTTC.

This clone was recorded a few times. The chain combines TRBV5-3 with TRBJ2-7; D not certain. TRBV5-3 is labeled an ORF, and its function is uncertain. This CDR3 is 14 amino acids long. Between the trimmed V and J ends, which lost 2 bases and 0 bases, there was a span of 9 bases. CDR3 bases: TGTGCCAGAAGCTTTTTCGAGGTCTCCTACGAGCAGTACTTC. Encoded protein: CARSFFEVSYEQYF.

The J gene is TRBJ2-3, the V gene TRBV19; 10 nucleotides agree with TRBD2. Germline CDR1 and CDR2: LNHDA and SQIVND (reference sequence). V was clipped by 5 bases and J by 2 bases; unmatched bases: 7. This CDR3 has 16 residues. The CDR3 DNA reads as TGTGCCAGTAGTCTCATAGCGGGGGGCCTCACAGATACGCAGTATTTT. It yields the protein CASSLIAGGLTDTQYF.

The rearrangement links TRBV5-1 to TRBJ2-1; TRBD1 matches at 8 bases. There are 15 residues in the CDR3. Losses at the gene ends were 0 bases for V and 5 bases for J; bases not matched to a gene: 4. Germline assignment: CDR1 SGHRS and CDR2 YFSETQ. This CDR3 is CASSLGQGFHNEQFF. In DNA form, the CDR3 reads TGCGCCAGCAGCTTGGGACAGGGGTTCCACAATGAGCAGTTCTTC.

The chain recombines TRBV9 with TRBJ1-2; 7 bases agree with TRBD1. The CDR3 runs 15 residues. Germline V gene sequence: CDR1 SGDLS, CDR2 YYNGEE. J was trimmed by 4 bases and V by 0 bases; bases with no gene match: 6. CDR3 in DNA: TGTGCCAGCAGCGTAGCCCCCCAGGGGGTCTATGGCTACACCTTC. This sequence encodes CASSVAPQGVYGYTF.

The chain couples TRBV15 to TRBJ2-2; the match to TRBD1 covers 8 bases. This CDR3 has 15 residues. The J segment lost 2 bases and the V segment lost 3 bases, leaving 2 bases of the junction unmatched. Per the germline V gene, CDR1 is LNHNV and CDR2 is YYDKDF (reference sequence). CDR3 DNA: TGTGCCACCAGCAGGGGACAGGTCAACACCGGGGAGCTGTTTTTT. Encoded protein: CATSRGQVNTGELFF.

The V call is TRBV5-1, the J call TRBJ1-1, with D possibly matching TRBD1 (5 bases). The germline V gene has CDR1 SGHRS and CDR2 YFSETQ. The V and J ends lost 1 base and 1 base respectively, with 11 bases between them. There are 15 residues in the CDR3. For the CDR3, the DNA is TGCGCCAGCAGCTTGCTACCGGGGGGGAACACTGAAGCTTTCTTT. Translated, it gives CASSLLPGGNTEAFF.

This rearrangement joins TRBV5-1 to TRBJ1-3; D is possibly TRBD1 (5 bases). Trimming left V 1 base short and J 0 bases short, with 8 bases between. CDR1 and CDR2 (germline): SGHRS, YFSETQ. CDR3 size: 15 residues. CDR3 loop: CASSLSGSSGNTIYF. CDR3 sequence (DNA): TGCGCCAGCAGCTTGTCAGGGAGCTCTGGAAACACCATATATTTT.

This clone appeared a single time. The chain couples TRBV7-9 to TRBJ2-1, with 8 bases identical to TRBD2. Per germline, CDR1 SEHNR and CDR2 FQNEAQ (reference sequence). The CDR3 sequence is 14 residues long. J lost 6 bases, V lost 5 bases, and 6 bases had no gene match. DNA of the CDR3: TGTGCCAGCAGCGCCCCCACTAGCGGCAATGAGCAGTTCTTC. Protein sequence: CASSAPTSGNEQFF. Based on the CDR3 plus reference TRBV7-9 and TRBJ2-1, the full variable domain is DTGVSQNPRHKITKRGQNVTFRCDPISEHNRLYWYRQTLGQGPEFLTYFQNEAQLEKSRLLSDRFSAERPKGSFSTLEIQRTEQGDSAMYLCASSAPTSGNEQFFGPGTRLTVL.

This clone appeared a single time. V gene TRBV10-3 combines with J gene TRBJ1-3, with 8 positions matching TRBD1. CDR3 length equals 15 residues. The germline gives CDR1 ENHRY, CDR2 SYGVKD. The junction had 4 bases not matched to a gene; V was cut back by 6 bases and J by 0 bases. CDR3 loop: CAISTTGGSGNTIYF. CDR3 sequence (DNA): TGTGCCATCAGCACCACAGGGGGCTCTGGAAACACCATATATTTT.

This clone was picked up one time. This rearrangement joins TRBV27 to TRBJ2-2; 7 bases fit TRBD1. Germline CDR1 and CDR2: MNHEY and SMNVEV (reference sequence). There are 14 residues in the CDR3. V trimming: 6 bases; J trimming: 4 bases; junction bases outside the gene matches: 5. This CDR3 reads CASRWDRITGELFF. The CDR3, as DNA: TGTGCCAGCAGATGGGACAGAATCACCGGGGAGCTGTTTTTT.